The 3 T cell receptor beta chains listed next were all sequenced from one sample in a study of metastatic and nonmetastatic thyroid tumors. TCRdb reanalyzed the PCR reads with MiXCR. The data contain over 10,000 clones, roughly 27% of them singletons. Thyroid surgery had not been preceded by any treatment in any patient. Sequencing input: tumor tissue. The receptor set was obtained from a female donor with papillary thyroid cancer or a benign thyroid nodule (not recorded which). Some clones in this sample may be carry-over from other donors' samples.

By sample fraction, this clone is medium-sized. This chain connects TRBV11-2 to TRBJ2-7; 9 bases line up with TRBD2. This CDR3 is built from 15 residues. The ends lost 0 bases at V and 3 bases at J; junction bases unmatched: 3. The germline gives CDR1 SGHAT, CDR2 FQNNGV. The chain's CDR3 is CASSLDRGRDYEQYF. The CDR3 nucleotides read TGTGCCAGCAGCTTAGATCGCGGGAGGGACTACGAGCAGTACTTC.

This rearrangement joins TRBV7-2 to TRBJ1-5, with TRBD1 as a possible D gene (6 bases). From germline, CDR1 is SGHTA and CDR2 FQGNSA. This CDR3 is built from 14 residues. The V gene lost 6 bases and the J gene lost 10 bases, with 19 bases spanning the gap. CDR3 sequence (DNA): TGTGCCAGCAGTCGTGGGGGGGCGCCGGATCCCCAGCATTTT. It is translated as CASSRGGAPDPQHF.

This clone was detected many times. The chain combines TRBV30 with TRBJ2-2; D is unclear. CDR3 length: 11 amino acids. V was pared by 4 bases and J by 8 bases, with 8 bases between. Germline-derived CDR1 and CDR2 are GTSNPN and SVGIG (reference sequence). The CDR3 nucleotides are TGTGCCTGGAACAGTAAGGGGGAGCTGTTTTTT. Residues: CAWNSKGELFF.